What follows describes a single T cell receptor (beta chain). This entry comes from a study of blood T cell repertoires in COVID-19. Method: immunoSEQ multiplex PCR; TCRdb's copy keeps in-frame clones and lacks some. Of under 95,000 clones listed, approximately 88% are singletons. The sequenced sample was peripheral blood. This receptor was taken from a man in his 60s with acute or convalescent COVID-19.

The CDR3: CASSVVGSGRGANYGYTF. The CDR3 nucleotides read TGTGCCAGCAGCGTAGTTGGCTCTGGGAGGGGAGCTAACTATGGCTACACCTTC. V usage is TRBV9 and J usage is TRBJ1-2; tentative D call: TRBD1 (5 bases). CDR1 SGDLS and CDR2 YYNGEE come from the germline V gene. The V end was cut by 0 bases, the J end by 0 bases, with 18 bases between. This CDR3 spans 18 amino acids. The full variable domain, rest sourced from reference TRBV9 and TRBJ1-2, is DSGVTQTPKHLITATGQRVTLRCSPRSGDLSVYWYQQSLDQGLQFLIQYYNGEERAKGNILERFSAQQFPDLHSELNLSSLELGDSALYFCASSVVGSGRGANYGYTFGSGTRLTVV.